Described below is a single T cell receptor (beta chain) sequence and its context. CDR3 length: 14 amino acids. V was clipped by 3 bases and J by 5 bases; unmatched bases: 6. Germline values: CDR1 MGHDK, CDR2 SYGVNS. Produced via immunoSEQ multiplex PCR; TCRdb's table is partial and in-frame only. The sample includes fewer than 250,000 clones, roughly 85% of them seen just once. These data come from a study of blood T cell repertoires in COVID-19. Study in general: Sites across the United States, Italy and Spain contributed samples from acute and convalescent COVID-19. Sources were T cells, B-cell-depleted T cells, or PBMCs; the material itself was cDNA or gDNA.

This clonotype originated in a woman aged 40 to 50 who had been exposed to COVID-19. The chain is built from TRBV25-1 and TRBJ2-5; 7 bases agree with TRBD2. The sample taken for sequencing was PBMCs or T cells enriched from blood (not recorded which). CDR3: CASSDPVGGETQYF. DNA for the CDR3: TGTGCCAGCAGTGACCCGGTGGGGGGGGAGACCCAGTACTTC.